This T cell receptor beta chain stems from a study of HIV-infected children after antiretroviral therapy interruption. This clonotype was counted many times. The CDR3 runs to 15 residues. V shed 5 bases and J 6 bases; nucleotides not matched to a gene: 7. The germline gives CDR1 MNHEY, CDR2 SVGAGI. Treatment in this sample: PENTA 11 planned treatment interruption arm or continuous ART arm. A 3' RACE protocol on RNA, with unique molecular identifiers, produced the TCR library. TCRdb processed the 3' RACE reads anew with MiXCR; each CDR3 protein has one entry. The sample contains around 50,000 distinct CDR3 sequences, around 4% of which appear only once.

Sequences were derived from CD45RA+ CD4+ T cells from PBMCs, pooled from several time points, sampled from a donor given antiretroviral therapy, either interrupted or continuous. Indicated subset: naive CD4+ CD45RA+ CD45RO- T cells. The chain employs TRBV6-5 and TRBJ2-1; 10 nucleotides match TRBD1. The origin of this receptor is a pool of human donors with HIV. The CDR3 loop is CASSVHRDRGNEQFF. The CDR3, as DNA: TGTGCCAGCAGTGTCCACCGGGACAGGGGCAATGAGCAGTTCTTC.